This T cell receptor (beta chain) was documented in a study of T cell clonality in common variable immunodeficiency. TCRdb's copy holds only in-frame clones and misses some; the assay was immunoSEQ multiplex PCR. Sampling found about 52,000 clones, none seen once. This clone is classed as medium-sized (0.01 to 0.1%). The sequenced material came from peripheral blood mononuclear cells. The receptor's source is a person between 18 and 75 years old in good health.

The CDR3 here is CASSLGGGGTSVRNEQFF. CDR3 bases read: TGTGCCAGCAGCTTAGGGGGTGGTGGTACTAGCGTTAGAAATGAG. The J gene is TRBJ2-1, the V gene TRBV7-4; 7 bases are a match to TRBD2. The read gets to within 3 residues of the CDR3 end, and the germline J gene fills in the rest. J lost 7 bases, V lost 1 base, and 16 bases had no gene match. The CDR3 has 18 residues. Germline V gene data show CDR1 as SGHVT and CDR2 as SQSDAQ.